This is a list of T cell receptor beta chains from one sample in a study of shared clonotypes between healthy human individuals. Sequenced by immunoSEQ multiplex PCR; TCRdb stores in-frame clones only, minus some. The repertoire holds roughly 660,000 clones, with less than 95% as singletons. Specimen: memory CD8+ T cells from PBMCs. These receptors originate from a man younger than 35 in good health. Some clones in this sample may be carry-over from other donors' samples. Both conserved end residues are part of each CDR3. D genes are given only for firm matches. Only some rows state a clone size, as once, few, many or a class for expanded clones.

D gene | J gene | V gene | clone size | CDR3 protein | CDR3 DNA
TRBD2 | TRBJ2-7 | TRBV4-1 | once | CASSQVDIGGRAGPHYEQYF | TGCGCCAGCAGCCAAGTGGACATTGGGGGGAGGGCCGGTCCCCACTACGAGCAGTACTTC
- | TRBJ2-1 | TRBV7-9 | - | CASSIRLPSSYNEQFF | TGTGCCAGCAGCATAAGACTACCCAGCTCCTACAATGAGCAGTTCTTC
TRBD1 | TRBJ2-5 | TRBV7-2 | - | CASSPYGTGGKETQYF | TGTGCCAGCAGCCCTTATGGAACAGGGGGCAAGGAGACCCAGTACTTC
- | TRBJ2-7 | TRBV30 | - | CAWSVGTKNEQYF | TGTGCCTGGAGTGTTGGGACCAAAAACGAGCAGTACTTC
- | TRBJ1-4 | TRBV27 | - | CASSLLSNEKLFF | TGTGCCAGCAGTTTATTAAGTAATGAAAAACTGTTTTTT
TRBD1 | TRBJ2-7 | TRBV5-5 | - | CASSAWDRDRDEQYF | TGTGCCAGCAGCGCCTGGGACAGGGATAGGGACGAGCAGTACTTC
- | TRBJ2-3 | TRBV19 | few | CATRGTPKADTQYF | TGTGCCACCCGAGGGACTCCTAAAGCAGATACGCAGTATTTT
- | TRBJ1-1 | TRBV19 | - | CASQQLGLNTEAFF | TGTGCCAGTCAGCAACTGGGATTGAACACTGAAGCTTTCTTT
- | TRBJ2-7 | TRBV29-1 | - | CSAVTSYEQYF | TGCAGCGCTGTTACTAGCTACGAGCAGTACTTC
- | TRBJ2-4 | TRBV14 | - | CASSVGARDIQYF | TGTGCCAGCAGCGTCGGGGCAAGGGACATTCAGTACTTC
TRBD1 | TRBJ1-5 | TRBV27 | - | CASRNTGVAQPQHF | TGTGCCAGCAGAAACACAGGGGTGGCCCAGCCCCAGCATTTT
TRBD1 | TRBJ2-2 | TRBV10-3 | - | CAMAPGQGAEKTGELFF | TGTGCCATGGCGCCGGGACAGGGGGCGGAGAAGACCGGGGAGCTGTTTTTT
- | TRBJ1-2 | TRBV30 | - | CAWSSVEANYGYTF | TGTGCCTGGAGTTCTGTAGAAGCTAACTATGGCTACACCTTC
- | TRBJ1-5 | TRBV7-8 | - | CAILAFQGSDSNQPQHF | TGTGCCATCCTAGCGTTTCAGGGGTCCGATAGCAATCAGCCCCAGCATTTT